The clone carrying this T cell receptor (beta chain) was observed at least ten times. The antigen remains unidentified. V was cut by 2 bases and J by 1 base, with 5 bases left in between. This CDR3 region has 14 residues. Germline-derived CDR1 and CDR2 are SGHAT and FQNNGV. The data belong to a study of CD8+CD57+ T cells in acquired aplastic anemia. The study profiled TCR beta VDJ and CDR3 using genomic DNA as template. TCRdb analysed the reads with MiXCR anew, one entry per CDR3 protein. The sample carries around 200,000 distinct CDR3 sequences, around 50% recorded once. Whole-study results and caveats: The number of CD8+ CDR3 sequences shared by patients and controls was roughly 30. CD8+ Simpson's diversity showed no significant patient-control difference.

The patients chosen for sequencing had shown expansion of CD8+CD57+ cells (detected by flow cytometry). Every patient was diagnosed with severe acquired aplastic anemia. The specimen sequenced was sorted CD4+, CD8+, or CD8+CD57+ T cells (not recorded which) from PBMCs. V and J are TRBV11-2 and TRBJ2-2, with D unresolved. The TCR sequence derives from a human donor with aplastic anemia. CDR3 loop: CASSLSVNTGELFF. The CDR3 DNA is TGTGCCAGCAGCTTATCGGTGAACACCGGGGAGCTGTTTTTT.